The rows below give T cell receptor beta chains drawn from one sample of a study of T cells in Graves' hyperthyroidism and ophthalmopathy. One entry per CDR3 protein results from TCRdb running MiXCR on the multiplex PCR reads. Found here are some 550,000 distinct CDR3 sequences, 15% to 20% of them singletons; the top ten hold roughly 3.4%. The specimen sequenced was blood. The receptor source for this set is a woman aged 40 to 50 with Graves' ophthalmopathy. CDR3s include the opening cysteine and the closing phenylalanine or tryptophan. A D gene is named only where the DNA matches it firmly. The listing skips clone size in some rows; elsewhere it reads once, few, many or a size class.

V	size	J	D	DNA	CDR3
TRBV10-3	-	TRBJ2-7	-	TGTGCCATCAGGGCCACCGGTTCCTACGAGCAGTACTTC	CAIRATGSYEQYF
TRBV2	-	TRBJ1-6	TRBD1	TGTGCCAGCAGTGAATGGGGACAGTATAATTCACCCCTCCACTTT	CASSEWGQYNSPLHF
TRBV29-1	-	TRBJ2-1	TRBD2	TGCAGCGTTAAAGCGGGAGAACTCTACAATGAGCAGTTCTTC	CSVKAGELYNEQFF
TRBV20-1	many	TRBJ1-1	-	TGCAGTGCATGGACACATCCTCGTATGAACACTGAAGCTTTCTTT	CSAWTHPRMNTEAFF
TRBV29-1	many	TRBJ1-1	-	TGCAGCGCTAGTCGTTTGAACACTGAAGCTTTCTTT	CSASRLNTEAFF
TRBV4-1	few	TRBJ2-2	-	TGCGCCAGCAGCACCTTACCTTCAATTACCGGGGAGCTGTTTTTT	CASSTLPSITGELFF
TRBV20-1	many	TRBJ2-1	TRBD2	TGCAGCGCTAACCTAGCGGGAGGGGGCAATGAGCAGTTCTTC	CSANLAGGGNEQFF
TRBV20-1	many	TRBJ2-3	TRBD2	TGCAGTGCTTCCGATGGGCTAGCGGGGGTAGTCCGCACAGATACGCAGTATTTT	CSASDGLAGVVRTDTQYF
TRBV5-6	few	TRBJ1-1	-	TGTGCCAGCAGCTTGAGAGGGCTTGGGACTGAAGCTTTCTTT	CASSLRGLGTEAFF
TRBV7-9	-	TRBJ2-2	TRBD1	TGTGCCAGCAGCTTGGATATGATAACAGGGGGCCCGAACACCGGGGAGCTGTTTTTT	CASSLDMITGGPNTGELFF
TRBV11-2	many	TRBJ1-2	-	TGTGCCAGCAGCCCGCAGGGGATCGGCTATGGCTACACCTTC	CASSPQGIGYGYTF
TRBV9	many	TRBJ1-1	-	TGTGCCAGCAGCCTCCGATCCGGGACATCTGCCCCAGCTTTCTTT	CASSLRSGTSAPAFF
TRBV11-2	many	TRBJ2-7	TRBD1	TGTGCCAGCAGCTTATACAGGGGGCAGTACGAGCAGTACTTC	CASSLYRGQYEQYF
TRBV6-1	-	TRBJ2-5	TRBD1	TGTGCCAGCAGCGGACAGGGGTTTGAGGAGACCCAGTACTTC	CASSGQGFEETQYF
TRBV2	-	TRBJ2-1	-	TGTGCCAGCAGTGAGGGCGAATACAATGAGCGGTTCTTC	CASSEGEYNERFF
TRBV28	many	TRBJ2-1	-	TGTGCCAGCAGTTTATACGTACTAGCAAAGCGGTTCTTC	CASSLYVLAKRFF
TRBV28	few	TRBJ2-7	TRBD2	TGTGCCAGCAGACCTAGCGGGAGGGCCGGCTACGAGCAGTACTTC	CASRPSGRAGYEQYF
TRBV20-1	many	TRBJ2-1	TRBD2	TGCAGTGCTAGAGATGGGACTAGCGGGCACTACAATGAGCAGTTCTTC	CSARDGTSGHYNEQFF
TRBV20-1	-	TRBJ2-3	-	TGCAGTGCTAGATTGGGACACGGCAGCATTCCTAGCACAGATACGCAGTATTTT	CSARLGHGSIPSTDTQYF
TRBV2	few	TRBJ2-2	TRBD2	TGTGCCAGCAGGCCTAGCGGGAGTGTTACCGGGGAGCTGTTTTTT	CASRPSGSVTGELFF
TRBV11-2	many	TRBJ2-7	-	TGTGCCAGCAGCTTTAGAAGACTAGGTTCCGCGTACGAGCAGTACTTC	CASSFRRLGSAYEQYF
TRBV10-3	-	TRBJ2-5	-	TGTGCCATCGGGTTCGGGGGCTACCAAGAGACCCAGTACTTC	CAIGFGGYQETQYF
TRBV5-5	many	TRBJ2-1	-	TGTGCCAGCAGCCCGCTGTGGGACACCTCCTACAATGAGCAGTTCTTC	CASSPLWDTSYNEQFF
TRBV19	-	TRBJ2-2	-	TGTGCCAGTAGTATAGCGGGTGGCCAGGGGGAGCTGTTTTTT	CASSIAGGQGELFF
TRBV5-1	once	TRBJ2-3	TRBD1	TGCGCCAGCAGCTTGGAGCAGGGGGTCCGCACAGATACGCAGTATTTT	CASSLEQGVRTDTQYF
TRBV2	many	TRBJ2-3	TRBD2	TGTGCCAGCAGTGCCTCACTAGCGGGGGGAGCAGATACGCAGTATTTT	CASSASLAGGADTQYF
TRBV7-2	few	TRBJ1-5	-	TGTGCCAGCAGCAGAGGGGGGTGGCGGGTCAATCAGCCCCAGCATTTT	CASSRGGWRVNQPQHF
TRBV5-1	many	TRBJ1-1	-	TGCGCCAGCAGCGGTTCAGGGGTCTGGAACACTGAAGCTTTCTTT	CASSGSGVWNTEAFF
TRBV7-9	many	TRBJ1-4	-	TGTGCCAGCAGCTTAGTGAGGGGTAACAGTGAAAAACTGTTTTTT	CASSLVRGNSEKLFF
TRBV6-1	few	TRBJ2-5	-	TGTGCCAGCAGTGAAATGGGGGTCGGTCGAGAGACCCAGTACTTC	CASSEMGVGRETQYF
TRBV18	many	TRBJ2-1	-	TGTGCCAGCTCACCACCAGGGCTGGATGAGCAGTTCTTC	CASSPPGLDEQFF
TRBV5-4	-	TRBJ2-5	-	TGTGCCAGCAGCTTGGAACTAGCTTATGCCCGGGAGACCCAGTACTTC	CASSLELAYARETQYF
TRBV2	many	TRBJ2-5	-	TGTGCCAGCAGTGTAGGGGAGTATCAGACCCAGTACTTC	CASSVGEYQTQYF
TRBV20-1	many	TRBJ2-1	TRBD2	TGCAGTGCTAGAGATCCGGCTAGCGGGGGTGATGAGCAGTTCTTC	CSARDPASGGDEQFF
TRBV30	-	TRBJ2-4	TRBD2	TGTGCCTTATGGGAGGCTAGCGGGGGGAAAAACATTCAGTACTTC	CALWEASGGKNIQYF
TRBV6-5	many	TRBJ1-1	-	TGTGCCAGCAGTTACCTTGGGGGTATGGACACTGAAGCTTTCTTT	CASSYLGGMDTEAFF
TRBV19	-	TRBJ1-5	-	TGTGCCAGTAGTATAGGTGGAGGGCGGCAGCCCCAGCATTTT	CASSIGGGRQPQHF
TRBV12-5	-	TRBJ1-4	-	TGTGCTAGTGGCTTGGGGATTCTTGGCGAAAAACTGTTTTTT	CASGLGILGEKLFF
TRBV5-1	-	TRBJ2-4	-	TGCGCCAGCAGCTTTTGGGGGGATGACAAAAACATTCAGTACTTC	CASSFWGDDKNIQYF
TRBV6-1	few	TRBJ1-5	-	TGTGCCACCGTTGGAGGCAGCCCCAATCAGCCCCAGCATTTT	CATVGGSPNQPQHF
TRBV5-1	-	TRBJ2-5	TRBD2	TGCGCCAACGCGACACTAGCGGGAGGGGGTCAGGGGGAGACCCAGTACTTC	CANATLAGGGQGETQYF
TRBV12-3/TRBV12-4	few	TRBJ2-1	-	TGTGCCAGCAGTTTATGGACGGGTACCGATGAGCAGTTCTTC	CASSLWTGTDEQFF
TRBV2	many	TRBJ1-1	TRBD1	TGTGCCAGCGGCCAAACAGGGGCCGGCACTGAAGCTTTCTTT	CASGQTGAGTEAFF
TRBV20-1	-	TRBJ1-1	-	TGCAGTGCTATTGACCTGGGGGTTCCTGAAGCTTTCTTT	CSAIDLGVPEAFF
TRBV12-3/TRBV12-4	-	TRBJ1-2	-	TGTGCCAGCAGCGAGGGAAGGTATGGCTACACCTTC	CASSEGRYGYTF
TRBV11-2	-	TRBJ2-6	-	TGTGACAGCAGCCCCGCCAGGGGCTCTGGGGCCAACGTCCTGACTTTC	CDSSPARGSGANVLTF
TRBV9	-	TRBJ1-4	TRBD1	TGTGCCAGCAGCGCTCCTACCGGGACAGGATTTGAAAAACTGTTTTTT	CASSAPTGTGFEKLFF
TRBV4-1	-	TRBJ2-1	TRBD1	TGCGCCAGCAGCCAACCCAACAGGGGTCGAAACAATGAGCAGTTCTTC	CASSQPNRGRNNEQFF
TRBV20-1	many	TRBJ1-1	-	TGCAGTGCTGACAGTGGCACTGAAGCTTTCTTT	CSADSGTEAFF
TRBV2	many	TRBJ2-5	-	TGTGCCAGCAGCGAAGGCCTAGAGGAGACCCAGTACTTC	CASSEGLEETQYF
TRBV27	-	TRBJ2-7	-	TGTGCCAGCAGTACGACACAAAACTCCTACGAGCAGTACTTC	CASSTTQNSYEQYF
TRBV12-3/TRBV12-4	many	TRBJ2-3	TRBD2	TGTGCCACTTCAGGGACTAGCGGGGGGACGGGTACGCAGTATTTT	CATSGTSGGTGTQYF
TRBV9	few	TRBJ2-5	-	TGTGCCAGCAGCAAAGGGGGAGCCCAAGAGACCCAGTACTTC	CASSKGGAQETQYF
TRBV5-6	-	TRBJ2-4	-	TGTGCCAGCAGCTTGGGGAGAGACATTCAGTACTTC	CASSLGRDIQYF
TRBV28	few	TRBJ2-3	TRBD2	TGTGCCAGCAGTTTATCATACGCGGGAGCCACGGGGGATACGCAGTATTTT	CASSLSYAGATGDTQYF
TRBV5-1	many	TRBJ1-1	TRBD1	TGCGCCAGCAGCCCCGGGACAGAGGACACTGAAGCTTTCTTT	CASSPGTEDTEAFF
TRBV19	many	TRBJ1-5	-	TGTGCCAGTAGTATAGACTACCCCGGAGGGACGAGGCAGCCCCAGCATTTT	CASSIDYPGGTRQPQHF